A single sample gave rise to the 32 T cell receptor beta chains below, sequenced in a study of shared clonotypes between healthy human individuals. Libraries were prepared by immunoSEQ multiplex PCR; TCRdb keeps only in-frame clonotypes and omits some of them. The sample carries over a million clones, roughly 98% recorded once. The source material was naive CD4+ T cells sorted from blood. Subset indicated: CD45RA+ positively selected. These receptors were taken from a man aged 25-45 years in good health.

CDR3: CASKGQAGTEAFF. CDR3 sequence (DNA): TGTGCCAGCAAAGGACAGGCTGGGACTGAAGCTTTCTTT. The chain is built from TRBV2 and TRBJ1-1, with 7 bases fitting TRBD1. Trimming cost V 7 bases and J 5 bases; bases outside gene matches: 7. Germline lookup yields CDR1 SNHLY and CDR2 FYNNEI. CDR3 length equals 13 residues.

The rearrangement uses TRBV6-6 and TRBJ2-2; 10 nucleotides agree with TRBD2. In germline, CDR1 is MNHNY, CDR2 SVGAGI (reference sequence). With 6 bases clipped from V and 1 base from J, the junction kept 2 bases outside the gene matches. This CDR3 spans 15 amino acids. The CDR3: CASRSSGRNTGELFF. For the CDR3, the DNA is TGTGCCAGCAGGTCTAGCGGGAGGAACACCGGGGAGCTGTTTTTT.

The chain combines TRBV19 with TRBJ1-1; possibly TRBD1 for D (6 bases). The CDR3 has 12 residues. V was shortened by 1 base and J by 8 bases, with 8 bases between the two germline ends. Germline V gives CDR1 LNHDA, CDR2 SQIVND (reference sequence). The CDR3 is CASSIARGEAFF. The CDR3, as DNA: TGTGCCAGTAGTATAGCCAGGGGAGAAGCTTTCTTT.

This clone was picked up one time. The CDR3 coding sequence is TGTGCCTGGGCTACAGGCTACAATCAGCCCCAGCATTTT. It codes for CAWATGYNQPQHF. The chain links TRBV30 to TRBJ1-5; a possible D gene is TRBD1 (5 bases). This CDR3 is built from 13 residues. Trimming left V 5 bases short and J 3 bases short, with 11 bases between. CDR1 and CDR2 (germline): GTSNPN, SVGIG (reference sequence).

This sequence joins TRBV10-3 and TRBJ1-2, with D uncertain. V gave up 0 bases and J gave up 4 bases, with 12 bases separating them. The CDR3 runs to 15 residues. The germline V gene has CDR1 ENHRY and CDR2 SYGVKD. CDR3 DNA: TGTGCCATCAGTGAGTCGACGGGCAGGTCCTATGGCTACACCTTC. Amino acids: CAISESTGRSYGYTF.

The CDR3 loop reads CASSVVLSDTQYF. CDR3 DNA sequence: TGTGCCAGCAGCGTAGTGCTCTCAGATACGCAGTATTTT. This chain uses TRBV9 with TRBJ2-3, with D hard to call. This CDR3 is 13 amino acids long. CDR1 SGDLS and CDR2 YYNGEE come from the germline V gene. Trimming cost V 0 bases and J 4 bases, with 6 bases left between them.

On this clone itself: Other DNA sequences in the same sample also yield this CDR3. The genes are TRBV29-1 and TRBJ2-3; D remains ambiguous. V shed 4 bases and J shed 0 bases, with 2 bases lying between them. In germline, CDR1 is SQVTM, CDR2 ANQGSEA. The CDR3 runs 11 residues. CDR3 region: CSVGSTDTQYF. DNA for the CDR3: TGCAGCGTTGGCAGCACAGATACGCAGTATTTT.

This rearrangement joins TRBV14 to TRBJ2-7, with D unresolved. The CDR3 extends over 13 amino acids. Per germline, CDR1 SGHDN and CDR2 FVKESK. Between the trimmed V and J ends, which lost 4 bases and 2 bases, there was a span of 9 bases. As DNA, the CDR3 is TGTGCCAGCAGCCGGGTCAGAACCTACGAGCAGTACTTC. Translating gives CASSRVRTYEQYF.

The CDR3 DNA is TGTGCCACCAGCAGTATCCAGGGGGGTATCTACGAGCAGTACTTC. This sequence encodes CATSSIQGGIYEQYF. The chain carries TRBV15 and TRBJ2-7; D possibly corresponds to TRBD1 (7 bases). Trimming took 3 bases from V and 3 from J, leaving 15 bases between them. The CDR3 totals 15 residues. Germline V gene data show CDR1 as LNHNV and CDR2 as YYDKDF (reference sequence). Looking up the rest from reference TRBV15 and TRBJ2-7 gives the full variable domain: DAMVIQNPRYQVTQFGKPVTLSCSQTLNHNVMYWYQQKSSQAPKLLFHYYDKDFNNEADTPDNFQSRRPNTSFCFLDIRSPGLGDTAMYLCATSSIQGGIYEQYFGPGTRLTVT.

The chain employs TRBV7-2 and TRBJ2-1; D is possibly TRBD2 (6 bases). This CDR3 comprises 15 residues. Germline V gene lookup returns CDR1 SGHTA and CDR2 FQGNSA. V lost 5 bases and J lost 6, with 17 bases in between. The CDR3 sequence is CASSPWGAGSNEQFF. CDR3 bases: TGTGCCAGCAGCCCATGGGGTGCGGGAAGCAATGAGCAGTTCTTC.

As for this clone: The same CDR3 is also encoded by other DNA sequences in this sample. Written as DNA, the CDR3 is TGTGCCAGCAGTTTAGTGGGGCAAGGCTACACCTTC. Residues: CASSLVGQGYTF. The chain joins TRBV28 to TRBJ1-2, with D tentatively TRBD1 (5 bases). Germline assignment: CDR1 MDHEN and CDR2 SYDVKM. V lost 2 bases and J lost 8, with 9 bases in between. CDR3 size: 12 residues.

This chain links TRBV4-1 with TRBJ1-5, with D perhaps matching TRBD1 (5 bases). This CDR3 spans 14 amino acids. V lost 2 bases, J lost 6 bases, and 11 bases lay in between. Germline V CDR1 and CDR2: MGHRA, YSYEKL. The CDR3 is CASSQIRAPQPQHF. Written as DNA, the CDR3 is TGCGCCAGCAGCCAAATCAGGGCTCCTCAGCCCCAGCATTTT.

The V gene is TRBV27, the J gene TRBJ2-3; the match to TRBD1 covers 9 bases. Germline-derived CDR1 and CDR2 are MNHEY and SMNVEV (reference sequence). Unmatched junction bases numbered 11, after V lost 5 bases and J lost 2 bases. The CDR3 is made up of 17 amino acids. The CDR3 region has the DNA TGTGCCAGCAGTCTCGCCCCCGGGACAGGGTACACAGATACGCAGTATTTT. Its translation is CASSLAPGTGYTDTQYF.

The DNA for the CDR3 is TGTGCCAGCAGTTTCGGGGGGCTGGGAAACACCATATATTTT. Translating gives CASSFGGLGNTIYF. This rearrangement joins TRBV27 to TRBJ1-3; tentative D call: TRBD1 (6 bases). The ends were cut back, 3 bases at V and 4 bases at J, with 10 bases in the middle. This CDR3 spans 14 amino acids. CDR1 MNHEY and CDR2 SMNVEV come from the germline V gene (reference sequence).

The chain is built from TRBV7-2 and TRBJ1-2; TRBD1 matches at 8 bases. The ends lost 5 bases at V and 7 bases at J; junction bases unmatched: 9. The CDR3 loop spans 14 amino acids. Germline V gene data show CDR1 as SGHTA and CDR2 as FQGNSA. The CDR3: CASSLDRGVGGYTF. In nucleotides, the CDR3 is TGTGCCAGCAGCCTCGACAGGGGCGTGGGTGGCTACACCTTC.

The V and J genes are TRBV25-1 and TRBJ1-5; 8 bases fit TRBD1. Trimming cost V 4 bases and J 7 bases; bases outside gene matches: 3. This CDR3 region has 13 residues. Germline CDR1 is MGHDK and CDR2 is SYGVNS. CDR3 coding DNA: TGTGCCAGCAGTGCCCCAGGGGGCCAGCCCCAGCATTTT. The encoded protein is CASSAPGGQPQHF.

This chain connects TRBV11-2 to TRBJ1-3; D remains ambiguous. CDR1 and CDR2 from the germline V gene are SGHAT and FQNNGV. The CDR3 extends over 17 amino acids. Trimming stripped 6 bases from V and 0 bases from J, with 18 bases between. The CDR3 sequence is CASRAPYRKSSGNTIYF. The DNA for the CDR3 is TGTGCCAGCAGGGCCCCTTATCGGAAGTCCTCTGGAAACACCATATATTTT.

The chain has TRBV2 and TRBJ2-5; 8 bases are shared with TRBD2. V lost 3 bases and J lost 12; bases outside the gene matches: 3. CDR1 and CDR2 from the germline V gene are SNHLY and FYNNEI. The CDR3 sequence is 11 residues long. CDR3 in DNA: TGTGCCAGCAGTGATACTAGCGGAGAGTACTTC. It yields the protein CASSDTSGEYF.

The V gene is TRBV28, the J gene TRBJ2-1, with D hard to call. Germline lookup yields CDR1 MDHEN and CDR2 SYDVKM. This CDR3 is built from 13 residues. V was shortened by 6 bases and J by 8 bases, with 14 bases between the two germline ends. The CDR3 is CASRPGLTHEQFF. As DNA, the CDR3 is TGTGCCAGCAGACCGGGTCTTACGCATGAGCAGTTCTTC.

The V gene is TRBV19, the J gene TRBJ1-5, with TRBD1 matching 9 bases. The V gene's germline CDR1 is LNHDA and CDR2 SQIVND (reference sequence). V was pared by 6 bases and J by 4 bases, with 4 bases of the junction left unmatched. The CDR3 runs to 14 residues. The CDR3 spells CASRPGTGNQPQHF. The CDR3 coding sequence is TGTGCCAGTAGGCCTGGGACAGGGAATCAGCCCCAGCATTTT.

The chain links TRBV19 to TRBJ2-5; D may be TRBD2 (5 bases). This CDR3 is built from 14 residues. Germline V gene lookup returns CDR1 LNHDA and CDR2 SQIVND (reference sequence). V shed 3 bases and J shed 2 bases, with 10 bases lying between them. DNA of the CDR3: TGTGCCAGTAGTATGGAGGATTTTCAAGAGACCCAGTACTTC. Translating gives CASSMEDFQETQYF.

The chain links TRBV9 to TRBJ2-1, with D unresolved. The CDR3 spans 13 residues. From germline, CDR1 is SGDLS and CDR2 YYNGEE. Trimming left V 4 bases short and J 7 bases short, with 12 bases between. In nucleotides, the CDR3 is TGTGCCAGCAGCCCAAGTAACAAAAATGAGCAGTTCTTC. Amino acids: CASSPSNKNEQFF.

The chain has TRBV6-1 and TRBJ2-7; no definite D call. The ends were cut back, 8 bases at V and 2 bases at J, with 10 bases in the middle. The CDR3 length is 12 residues. Germline-derived CDR1 and CDR2 are MNHNS and SASEGT. The CDR3 DNA follows: TGTGCCAGCCTCGGTGGAGCCTACGAGCAGTACTTC. It specifies CASLGGAYEQYF.

This chain links TRBV14 with TRBJ2-1; 9 bases are a match to TRBD2. V lost 8 bases to trimming and J lost 6 bases; unmatched junction nucleotides: 5. This CDR3 is built from 13 residues. Germline V gene data show CDR1 as SGHDN and CDR2 as FVKESK. CDR3 sequence (DNA): TGTGCCAGCGAGGGCGGGAGGGGCAATGAGCAGTTCTTC. As protein: CASEGGRGNEQFF.

The chain combines TRBV15 with TRBJ1-2; TRBD1 is a possible D gene (6 bases). Looked up from germline, CDR1 is LNHNV and CDR2 is YYDKDF (reference sequence). With 1 base removed from V and 10 bases from J, the gap between germline ends came to 19 bases. The CDR3 runs to 15 residues. CDR3 region: CATSRGRQVPGVYTF. The CDR3 nucleotides are TGTGCCACCAGCAGAGGTAGACAGGTCCCCGGTGTCTACACCTTC.

The V gene is TRBV5-1, the J gene TRBJ2-5, with D perhaps matching TRBD1 or TRBD2 (5 bases each). Trimming removed 1 base from V and 5 bases from J, with 21 bases in between. CDR1 and CDR2 (germline): SGHRS, YFSETQ. The CDR3 has 17 residues. The CDR3 coding sequence is TGCGCCAGCAGCTTGAAACTCGGGGCGACTCCCGCGGAGACCCAGTACTTC. This translates into CASSLKLGATPAETQYF.

The chain employs TRBV27 and TRBJ1-1; 7 positions match TRBD1. Germline CDR1 MNHEY, CDR2 SMNVEV (reference sequence). V dropped 3 bases and J dropped 1; count of bases not matched to a gene: 2. This CDR3 spans 14 amino acids. CDR3 protein: CASSFRDRNTEAFF. CDR3 coding DNA: TGTGCCAGCAGTTTCCGGGACAGGAACACTGAAGCTTTCTTT.

This rearrangement joins TRBV9 to TRBJ2-2; D might be TRBD1 or TRBD2, each matching 6 bases. This CDR3 has 15 amino acids. V was pared by 3 bases and J by 1 base, with 10 bases between. Germline CDR1 is SGDLS and CDR2 is YYNGEE. The CDR3 loop reads CASSAAGQNTGELFF. The DNA of the CDR3 is TGTGCCAGCAGCGCCGCGGGACAGAACACCGGGGAGCTGTTTTTT.

The chain recombines TRBV5-1 with TRBJ2-1; D remains ambiguous. Germline CDR1 is SGHRS and CDR2 is YFSETQ. The CDR3 length is 13 residues. Written as DNA, the CDR3 is TGCGAGTACGGACCTAGCTCCTACAATGAGCAGTTCTTC. Amino acids: CEYGPSSYNEQFF.

The J gene is TRBJ1-2, the V gene TRBV27, with D perhaps matching TRBD1 (5 bases). This CDR3 is 11 amino acids long. Germline loops: CDR1 MNHEY, CDR2 SMNVEV (reference sequence). Deletions cut 5 bases from V and 8 bases from J, with 9 bases between. The CDR3 bases are TGTGCCAGCAGTGAAGGACAAGGCTACACCTTC. The encoded protein is CASSEGQGYTF.

The genes are TRBV7-3 and TRBJ2-1; D is unclear. This CDR3 region has 13 residues. With 3 bases removed from V and 7 bases from J, the gap between germline ends came to 10 bases. The V gene's germline CDR1 is SGHTA and CDR2 FQGTGA. Here the CDR3 reads CASSFQLANEQFF. The CDR3 bases are TGTGCCAGCAGCTTTCAGTTGGCAAATGAGCAGTTCTTC.

The CDR3 loop is CASNRGRTGELFF. DNA for the CDR3: TGTGCTAGTAACAGGGGGCGCACCGGGGAGCTGTTTTTT. This chain uses TRBV12-5 with TRBJ2-2, with 9 bases aligning to TRBD1. Germline lookup yields CDR1 LGHNT and CDR2 FRNRAP. The CDR3 runs to 13 residues. J was trimmed by 4 bases and V by 8 bases; bases with no gene match: 2.